This T cell receptor beta chain came from a study of metastatic and nonmetastatic thyroid tumors. The CDR3 covers 13 residues. Between the trimmed V and J ends, which lost 4 bases and 9 bases, there was a span of 16 bases. Germline CDR1 SQVTM, CDR2 ANQGSEA. All patients were treatment-naive before thyroid surgery. There are many counts of this clone. Its antigen is currently unknown. General study results and limits: Malignant thyroid tumors reportedly exceeded benign nodules significantly in TCR beta diversity, with the difference appearing in blood and tumor.

Per the study methods: A papillary thyroid cancer distant-metastasis classifier was built from CDR3 differences across clinicopathological groups. TCRdb ran MiXCR on the PCR reads. TCRdb's processing, not the authors', yielded these V and J calls. The sample has some 21,000 clones, approximately 10% seen once. The chain couples TRBV29-1 to TRBJ2-1, with a weak D call TRBD1 (6 bases). The sequenced sample was blood. This clonotype originated in a female donor with papillary thyroid cancer or a benign thyroid nodule (not recorded which). Some clones in this sample may be carry-over from other donors' samples. The CDR3 protein is CSVVFQGHAEQFF. CDR3 in DNA: TGCAGCGTTGTATTCCAGGGACACGCTGAGCAGTTCTTC.